This is a list of T cell receptor beta chains from one sample in a study of T cell repertoires in cytomegalovirus infection. TCRdb independently ran MiXCR on the reads; one entry per CDR3 protein. The repertoire holds a few hundred thousand distinct CDR3 sequences, with almost 30% as singletons. These TCRs' antigens remain unknown. Here the sequenced sample was cultured PBMCs, taken from culture after CMV antigen stimulation. The receptor source for this set is a human donor in good health (CMV status not recorded). Some clones in this sample may be carry-over from other donors' samples. The CDR3 runs from the conserved cysteine through the conserved F or W. Fields, in order: clone size, J gene, V gene, CDR3 protein. Clone size is stated in some rows and not others, as once, few, many or a class when expanded.

>few|TRBJ1-1|TRBV11-1
CASSRQTGDVAFF
>many|TRBJ2-6|TRBV7-8
CASSLVLYRASSGANVLTF
>few|TRBJ1-2|TRBV29-1
CSVEESSNYGYTF
>few|TRBJ1-2|TRBV7-8
CASSLLTAGTSNYGYTF
>-|TRBJ2-5|TRBV20-1
CSASPVDRGQETQYF
>-|TRBJ2-3|TRBV4-1
CASSQMHGGRPTDTQYF
>-|TRBJ2-3|TRBV14
CASSQDLDVVTDTQYF
>many|TRBJ1-5|TRBV7-8
CASSLASQGFNQPQHF
>-|TRBJ2-1|TRBV5-4
CASSTGQQTYNEQFF
>-|TRBJ1-5|TRBV10-3
CAISEQLYSNQPQHF
>many|TRBJ1-6|TRBV3-1
CASSQDLVQAISYNSPLHF
>few|TRBJ1-2|TRBV7-6
CASSLEGVPYDGYTF
>-|TRBJ2-1|TRBV2
CASSESVSVKQFF
>-|TRBJ2-3|TRBV11-2
CASSSSTGGTQYF
>many|TRBJ2-7|TRBV7-2
CASSLSTSGGAYEQYF
>few|TRBJ2-5|TRBV7-9
CASSLGTTGAQETQYF
>few|TRBJ2-2|TRBV7-8
CASSPLPDRADTGELFF
>-|TRBJ2-1|TRBV12-3/TRBV12-4
CASSSRVAGVNEQFF
>-|TRBJ2-2|TRBV4-1
CASRGVWEGPHGELFF
>few|TRBJ2-5|TRBV7-2
CASSLGRLRGTQYF
>few|TRBJ1-6|TRBV19
CASRNREETGSISYNSPLHF
>-|TRBJ1-2|TRBV2
CASSEAGGGKSYTF
>-|TRBJ1-5|TRBV5-8
CASSQFGGQPQHF
>many|TRBJ2-3|TRBV7-2
CASNPTSGRTDTQYF
>-|TRBJ2-5|TRBV3-1
CASSSRAVQETQYF
>-|TRBJ2-1|TRBV12-5
CASGLVGLYNEQFF
>-|TRBJ1-3|TRBV19
CASSQSRDSGNTIYF
>-|TRBJ1-1|TRBV19
CASSIGGAGEAFF
>few|TRBJ1-2|TRBV11-2
CASSSMGVTGVGYTF